This T cell receptor beta chain was retrieved from a study of shared clonotypes between healthy human individuals. Whole-study context: The study enrolled a couple of women and a few men aged 18 to 49. Whole-study results and caveats: In contrast to clonotypes shared by all four donors, non-shared clonotypes had lower generation probabilities. Collection of samples was limited to blood; tissue repertoires likely differ. The study's rarefaction showed incomplete sorted-subset sequencing despite large depth.

Sequencing was performed with immunoSEQ multiplex PCR; in TCRdb, only in-frame clones are kept and a portion is missing. The sample holds hundreds of thousands of clones, approximately 79% seen once. Comment on this clone: Its cognate antigen is unknown.

The material sequenced was memory CD4+ T cells sorted from blood. The subset here: CD45RA-negative fraction. The sequence was collected from a woman aged 25 to 39 in good health.

DNA of the CDR3: TGTGCCAGCAGCTTAGGGGGACTAGCGGGAGGGAGAGGAACCGGGGAGCTGTTTTTT. The encoded protein is CASSLGGLAGGRGTGELFF. The chain couples TRBV7-8 to TRBJ2-2, with TRBD2 matching 16 bases. The CDR3 spans 19 residues. Trimming removed 1 base from V and 5 bases from J; junction bases left unmatched: 7. The germline V gene has CDR1 SGHVS and CDR2 FQNEAQ.